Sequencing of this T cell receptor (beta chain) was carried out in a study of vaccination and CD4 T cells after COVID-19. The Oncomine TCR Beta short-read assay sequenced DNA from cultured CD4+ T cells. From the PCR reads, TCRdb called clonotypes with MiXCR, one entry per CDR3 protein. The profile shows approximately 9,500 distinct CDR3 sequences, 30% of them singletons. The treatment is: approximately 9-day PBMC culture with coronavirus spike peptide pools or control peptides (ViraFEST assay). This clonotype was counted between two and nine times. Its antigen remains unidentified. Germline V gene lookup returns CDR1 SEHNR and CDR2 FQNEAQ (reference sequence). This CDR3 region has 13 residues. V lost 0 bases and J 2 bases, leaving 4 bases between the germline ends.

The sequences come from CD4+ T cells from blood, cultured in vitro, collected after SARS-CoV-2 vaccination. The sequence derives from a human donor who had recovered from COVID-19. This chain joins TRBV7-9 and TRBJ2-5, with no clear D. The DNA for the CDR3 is TGTGCCAGCAGCTTAGCCCGACAAGAGACCCAGTACTTC. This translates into CASSLARQETQYF.